This note documents a single T cell receptor beta chain sequence. It has no known antigen specificity. The input lacks base qualities; no much larger clone sits a single base away. This record belongs to a study of cytomegalovirus exposure and HLA in healthy donors (TCRdb year 2017). Regarding the complete study: An earlier analysis of approximately 600 of the donors reported 250 to 300 Gb of sequence data and 100 million to 130 million unique TCR beta sequences from about 179 million T cells. An early release covering roughly 600 HLA-typed donors comprised 250 to 350 gigabases of sequencing data and about 90 million unique TCR sequences. Of the 300 to 450 genotyped donors, roughly 80% fell in the genetic ancestry cluster associated with self-reported Caucasian donors. The study aimed to test whether signatures of past pathogen exposure could be identified by cataloging public T cell receptors. The T cell repertoires of some 700 subjects were profiled by immunosequencing and related to cytomegalovirus serostatus. In addition to the first cohort of 650 to 800 subjects, a separate validation cohort of 120 different subjects was used. To predict cytomegalovirus infection status, the study combined high-throughput TCR immunosequencing, statistical association of individual TCRs with disease status, and machine learning. A later analysis re-examined previously published TCR beta repertoires from about 670 donors and added high-resolution HLA genotyping to investigate patterns of TCR occurrence. Rather than using new phenotypic data, the later analysis identified candidate immune exposures from TCR beta sequences and from how often those sequences occurred across donors. In an earlier analysis of around 540 of the donors, high-throughput TCR beta sequencing was used to judge whether each TCR beta V gene segment behaved as functional or pseudogenic. Donor age, sex, ethnicity and CMV serostatus were collected together with the repertoire data. A later genetic analysis used genome-wide SNP genotypes for about 60% of the roughly 670 donors, treating that subset as a discovery cohort. Every repertoire in the discovery cohort had been generated on one and the same sequencing platform. Class I and class II HLA loci were covered by the typing at four-digit resolution. The number of donors typed differed by locus, with about 629-640 for A, B, C, DRB1 and DQB1, about 500 for DQA1, approximately 580 for DPA1, and some 440 for DPB1. Because of strong linkage in the cohort, roughly five DR-DQ haplotypes were treated as single units for association and clustering. On average, about 200,000 unique TCR beta nucleotide sequences were sequenced per donor among a few hundred genotyped donors of the cohort, with roughly 20% of those sequences being non-productive. Results the study describes overall, beyond this receptor: Across donors, most TCR sequences were observed very rarely, whereas some public TCRs were present in many individuals. A cluster of highly shared sequence variants was judged likely to represent a technical artifact of the sequencing pipeline. According to a later analysis, most CMV-associated TCR beta chains appeared to be HLA-restricted, and the HLA associations seemed to be driven largely by CMV exposure. In this cohort, only TCR beta chains were sequenced, and detectable features were limited by the absence of alpha or paired-chain data. At a false discovery rate of 0.05, a later analysis linked 15,000 to 20,000 TCR beta sequences to specific HLA alleles. Because counts were too low, seventeen rarely observed V segments, including chromosome 9 orphons, were excluded from the earlier analysis of around 640 of the donors. An earlier analysis of approximately 500 of the donors showed that most TCR beta V segments appeared in productive rearrangements either about 90% or about 30% of the time, which broadly matched IMGT annotations. A few of the identified cytomegalovirus-associated TCR beta chains were confirmed in vitro to be specific for cytomegalovirus antigens. Because HLA typing was missing for some donors at each locus, association tests included only the typed subset. Cytomegalovirus status was reported to be diagnosed by the classifier with high specificity and sensitivity in both the original and validation cohorts. A total of fewer than 200 TCR beta chains were listed by the study as associated with cytomegalovirus. A further reported finding was that TCR beta sequences accurately predicted the HLA-A and HLA-B alleles for most subjects in the first cohort. Several of the top co-occurrence clusters appeared to be linked to parvovirus B19, influenza, CMV and Epstein-Barr virus, according to a later analysis. Compared with the approximately 710-donor mean, donors in an Asian-associated ancestry cluster had fewer N-insertions in productive TCRs, according to a later genetic analysis. Sequencing depth was assumed to be roughly uniform across donors in the presence/absence analyses, though that assumption may not hold. A later genetic analysis associated a missense DCLRE1C variant with V-gene and J-gene trimming of TCR beta chains, and an independent cohort replicated the association. Compared with equally common non-associated chains, HLA-associated TCR beta chains in a later analysis were more clonally expanded and had lower generation probabilities. According to a later analysis, TCR association rates differed among HLA loci, with DRB1 alleles showing the most associated TCRs and HLA-C alleles showing the fewest. Linkage disequilibrium might explain the correlated functional status among segregating V segments, but an unknown experimental factor could not be excluded. The authors suggested that the approach could potentially be extended to other disease states and immunological phenotypes. CMV serostatus was the only immune exposure information available for the cohort. The 87-base-pair reads could not distinguish some IMGT-functional V segments, including TRBV6-2 and TRBV6-3, so those segments were excluded. When HLA alleles, especially DR and DQ, strongly co-occurred, TCR associations were difficult to assign to individual alleles.

The cysteine opens and the phenylalanine closes a CDR3 of 12 amino acids. Only the CDR3 part of the read is kept: 36 bases, read in frame from the first base. The germline V gene yields SQVTM for CDR1 and ANQGSEA for CDR2. V trim: 7 bases; J trim: 6 bases; unmatched bases: 5. The cohort comprised 710 or so healthy bone marrow donors. All cohort members were sampled while nominally healthy, although unrecorded immune exposures were likely present. The donor tested CMV seropositive and was one of the 289 seropositive cohort members. A peripheral blood sample was provided by each donor, and peripheral blood mononuclear cells were used for TCR beta sequencing. Genomic DNA extraction from the blood cell samples was performed with the Qiagen DNeasy Blood Extraction Kit. The library was produced with the immunoSEQ multiplex PCR assay. For the multiplex PCR, a mixture combining 60 forward primers for TCR Vbeta segments and 13 reverse primers for TCR Jbeta segments was used. Amplification of the CDR3 region of rearranged TCR beta genes was performed with a multiplex PCR assay on genomic DNA. The Illumina HiSeq System was used to sequence the amplified TCR beta libraries as 87-base-pair reads. The source study handled its data this way. A later analysis tallied some 79 million unique TCR beta chains across the approximately 670 repertoires, and some 10 million of those chains were shared by two or more donors. A nearest-neighbor algorithm error-corrected the raw reads and collapsed the reads into unique sequences, merging closely related sequences to remove PCR and sequencing errors. V, D and J gene segments were assigned by aligning CDR3 sequences to IMGT reference sequences. For a sequence to be retained, at least a six-nucleotide match to both a V gene segment and a J gene segment was required. A rearrangement counted as productive if the CDR3 had no stop codons and remained in frame with V and J, and every other rearrangement counted as non-productive. Following IMGT convention, CDR3 was defined as the stretch from the second conserved V-encoded cysteine up to the conserved J-encoded phenylalanine. The earlier analysis of 587 of the donors excluded sequences that lacked an unambiguous match to a single V gene segment. An earlier analysis of 587 of the donors called V segments functional above 56.7% productive rearrangements and segregating when the between-donor standard deviation exceeded 5%. To diagnose cytomegalovirus status from the catalog of TCR beta chain sequences, a statistical classification framework was built. A later analysis assigned V and J genes by comparing TCR nucleotide sequences with IMGT/GENE-DB human TR gene sequences. The TCRdist pipeline was used in a later analysis to assign CDR3 sequences and most-parsimonious VDJ recombination scenarios. A later analysis defined each TCR beta chain by its CDR3 amino acid sequence plus V-gene family, and excluded reads lacking a unique V-gene family. As a way to deal with suspected cross-contamination and a sequencing artifact, a later analysis dropped hundreds of nucleotide sequences that were highly shared and had low generation probability. A later analysis calculated a clonal expansion index for each public chain from normalized within-repertoire ranks of inferred template counts. A later analysis computed generation probabilities with a VDJ recombination model fitted to out-of-frame rearrangements, and checked the results against IGoR. In a later analysis, hypergeometric tests were used to score TCR-TCR, TCR-HLA and TCR-CMV co-occurrence, with a repertoire-size bias correction applied to TCR pairs. False discovery rates were estimated in a later analysis by permuting HLA or CMV assignments 20 times. In a later analysis, co-occurring TCRs were grouped using DBSCAN, with TCRdist sequence similarity added in when clustering inside HLA-allele-positive subsets. Co-occurrence clustering excluded repertoires with fewer than 30,000 or more than 120,000 public chains, plus five with anomalous nucleotide sharing. In TCRdb, the immuneACCESS table is reduced to in-frame sequences with V and J assigned. These tables do not hold every clone; where another copy was compared, an unresolved V gene accounts for under half, and the others remain unexplained. For V, J and clone size, that table is used; D and trimming come from the DNA. This sample lists roughly 100,000 clones; about 74% were detected once. The ten largest clones add up to 8.5% to 10% of the sample.

Sequenced: PBMCs. This TCR was sampled from a male donor in good health and CMV-seropositive. The rearranged chain carries TRBV29-1 and TRBJ1-1; 10 junctional bases match TRBD1. The DNA is TGCAGCGCCAGACAGGGGGCGGCTGAAGCTTTCTTT. Its protein is CSARQGAAEAFF.